These 27 T cell receptor beta chains were all obtained from the same sample, sequenced in a study of T cell responses to AZD1222 COVID-19 vaccine. Clones were read by immunoSEQ multiplex PCR, and TCRdb kept only the in-frame ones, dropping some. The sample records approximately 130,000 clones, 80% to 95% being singletons. The source material was peripheral blood, sampled on day 0 of AZD1222 vaccination. The receptors were sampled from an adult in good health.

The chain is built from TRBV2 and TRBJ1-2; 9 nucleotides match TRBD1. There are 13 residues in the CDR3. Germline V gene sequence: CDR1 SNHLY, CDR2 FYNNEI. With 6 bases clipped from V and 8 bases from J, the junction kept 7 bases outside the gene matches. The CDR3 DNA reads TGTGCCAGCAGCTCGGGACAGGGCCCGGGCTACACCTTC. Its protein product is CASSSGQGPGYTF.

The V and J genes are TRBV28 and TRBJ1-1; possibly TRBD1 for D (6 bases). V was trimmed by 4 bases and J by 4 bases, leaving 16 bases between them. Germline V CDR1 and CDR2: MDHEN, SYDVKM. CDR3 length equals 15 residues. CDR3 coding DNA: TGTGCCAGCAGTTCCCTTCCGAGACAGGCCACTGAAGCTTTCTTT. Encoded protein: CASSSLPRQATEAFF.

This sequence joins TRBV6-1 and TRBJ1-2; no clear D gene. From germline, CDR1 is MNHNS and CDR2 SASEGT. V was cut by 3 bases and J by 4 bases, with 12 bases left in between. This CDR3 is 14 amino acids long. CDR3 in amino acids: CASSDAIGLYGYTF. DNA of the CDR3: TGTGCCAGCAGTGACGCCATCGGGCTCTATGGCTACACCTTC.

The chain recombines TRBV20-1 with TRBJ2-3; D remains ambiguous. V was cut by 3 bases and J by 1 base, with 11 bases left in between. The germline V gene has CDR1 DFQATT and CDR2 SNEGSKA (reference sequence). The CDR3 runs 14 residues. The CDR3 loop reads CSASQDGRTDTQYF. The CDR3 coding sequence is TGCAGTGCTAGTCAAGATGGGCGCACAGATACGCAGTATTTT.

The V call is TRBV7-9, the J call TRBJ1-2; D is ambiguous. V lost 3 bases to trimming and J lost 3 bases, with 11 bases between them. The CDR3 sequence is 14 residues long. Germline lookup yields CDR1 SEHNR and CDR2 FQNEAQ (reference sequence). This CDR3 is CASSFSGIYYGYTF. The CDR3 DNA reads TGTGCCAGCAGCTTTTCTGGGATTTACTATGGCTACACCTTC. The entire variable domain, with the rest obtained from reference TRBV7-9 and TRBJ1-2, is as follows: DTGVSQNPRHKITKRGQNVTFRCDPISEHNRLYWYRQTLGQGPEFLTYFQNEAQLEKSRLLSDRFSAERPKGSFSTLEIQRTEQGDSAMYLCASSFSGIYYGYTFGSGTRLTVV.

There are a few counts of this clone. The gene calls are TRBV9 and TRBJ1-3; D is undetermined. The V gene lost 0 bases and the J gene lost 4 bases, with 8 bases spanning the gap. The CDR3 is made up of 14 amino acids. The germline gives CDR1 SGDLS, CDR2 YYNGEE. CDR3 bases: TGTGCCAGCAGCGTAGGCGGGGTGGGAAACACCATATATTTT. As protein: CASSVGGVGNTIYF.

This chain connects TRBV28 to TRBJ1-1, with D uncertain. This CDR3 is 13 amino acids long. The germline V gene has CDR1 MDHEN and CDR2 SYDVKM. Trimming removed 5 bases at V and 8 bases at J, with 15 bases between. Here the CDR3 DNA reads TGTGCCAGCAGTCCCGGGGTCCCGGACGAAGCTTTCTTT. Encoded protein: CASSPGVPDEAFF.

V usage is TRBV23-1 and J usage is TRBJ1-5, with 7 bases that match TRBD1. TRBV23-1 is sorted into the ORF group, with uncertain function. The CDR3 contains 16 residues. Trimming at V came to 5 bases and at J to 1 base, leaving 8 bases not matched to a gene. The CDR3 sequence is CASSAGGPSSNQPQHF. In DNA form, the CDR3 reads TGCGCCAGCAGTGCAGGGGGGCCCTCGAGCAATCAGCCCCAGCATTTT.

The chain combines TRBV28 with TRBJ1-5; TRBD1 is a possible D gene (5 bases). The V gene lost 7 bases and the J gene lost 3 bases, with 16 bases spanning the gap. The germline V gene has CDR1 MDHEN and CDR2 SYDVKM. The CDR3 totals 15 residues. In nucleotides, the CDR3 is TGTGCCAGCAATCAGGAGGACACCAACAATCAGCCCCAGCATTTT. Encoded protein: CASNQEDTNNQPQHF.

This chain joins TRBV6-5 and TRBJ1-2; 9 bases match TRBD1. The trim removed 5 bases at V and 4 bases at J, leaving 8 bases unmatched. The CDR3 length is 15 residues. In germline, CDR1 is MNHEY, CDR2 SVGAGI. This CDR3 reads CASSREDRGGYGYTF. The CDR3 coding sequence is TGTGCCAGCAGTAGGGAGGACAGGGGTGGCTATGGCTACACCTTC.

This chain links TRBV4-2 with TRBJ2-2; D possibly corresponds to TRBD2 (7 bases). The CDR3 is made up of 17 amino acids. Germline V gene data show CDR1 as LGHNA and CDR2 as YNFKEQ. Trimming removed 8 bases from V and 0 bases from J, with 19 bases in between. CDR3 coding DNA: TGTGCCAGCCGCCGGGGGGAGGGGGGTGCGAACACCGGGGAGCTGTTTTTT. It codes for CASRRGEGGANTGELFF.

V gene TRBV19 combines with J gene TRBJ2-7; D might be TRBD1 (6 bases). The CDR3 is 14 residues long. The V end lost 4 bases, the J end lost 2 bases, and 12 bases lay between the germline ends. From germline, CDR1 is LNHDA and CDR2 SQIVND (reference sequence). Here the CDR3 DNA reads TGTGCCAGTAGTAGGGCAGGGGAAGCCTACGAGCAGTACTTC. Residues: CASSRAGEAYEQYF.

The chain uses TRBV11-2 and TRBJ2-5; tentatively, D is TRBD2 (5 bases). The ends were cut back, 2 bases at V and 4 bases at J, with 11 bases in the middle. This CDR3 contains 14 residues. Germline CDR1 and CDR2: SGHAT and FQNNGV. The CDR3 sequence is CASSLIGLLETQYF. In DNA form, the CDR3 reads TGTGCCAGCAGCTTAATCGGACTTCTAGAGACCCAGTACTTC.

The chain carries TRBV5-1 and TRBJ2-1, with 10 bases fitting TRBD1. The germline V gene encodes CDR1 SGHRS and CDR2 YFSETQ. This CDR3 spans 15 amino acids. J gave up 4 bases and V 4 bases, and 5 bases lay outside the gene matches. In DNA form, the CDR3 reads TGCGCCAGCAGCCGACAGGGGGCGTCTTACAATGAGCAGTTCTTC. This codes for CASSRQGASYNEQFF.

This rearrangement joins TRBV7-2 to TRBJ2-5, with TRBD2 identical over 12 bases. V lost 1 base and J lost 4; bases outside the gene matches: 4. The CDR3 is 16 residues long. CDR1 SGHTA and CDR2 FQGNSA come from the germline V gene. CDR3 nucleotides: TGTGCCAGCAGCTTAGAGCTAGCGGGAGGGCTAGAGACCCAGTACTTC. Amino acid sequence: CASSLELAGGLETQYF.

The count of this clone is one. This chain links TRBV28 with TRBJ1-1; D gene uncertain. Between the trimmed V and J ends, which lost 1 base and 4 bases, there was a span of 13 bases. Germline V lookup: CDR1 MDHEN, CDR2 SYDVKM. The length of the CDR3 is 15 residues. The CDR3 region is CASSLSVADRTEAFF. CDR3 coding DNA: TGTGCCAGCAGTTTATCCGTTGCAGACCGCACTGAAGCTTTCTTT.

This clone occurred once. The gene calls are TRBV6-6 and TRBJ1-6; TRBD1 might be the D (5 bases). Trimming removed 7 bases from V and 3 bases from J, with 16 bases in between. This CDR3 contains 16 residues. The V gene's germline CDR1 is MNHNY and CDR2 SVGAGI (reference sequence). DNA for the CDR3: TGTGCCAGCATTCAACGCAGGGAGAGCTATAATTCACCCCTCCACTTT. It encodes CASIQRRESYNSPLHF.

The chain uses TRBV19 and TRBJ1-1; D remains unclear. Germline assignment: CDR1 LNHDA and CDR2 SQIVND (reference sequence). V lost 6 bases and J 5 bases, leaving 7 bases between the germline ends. This CDR3 contains 11 residues. In DNA form, the CDR3 reads TGTGCCAGTAGCGGGTGGACTGAAGCTTTCTTT. Amino acid sequence: CASSGWTEAFF.

The chain carries TRBV5-5 and TRBJ2-1, with 10 nucleotides matching TRBD1. J lost 5 bases, V lost 4 bases, and 9 bases had no gene match. Germline values: CDR1 SGHKS, CDR2 YYEKEE (reference sequence). CDR3 length equals 16 residues. The CDR3 DNA sequence: TGTGCCAGCAGCCTTTCCGGGACAGGGGCGAACAATGAGCAGTTCTTC. It specifies CASSLSGTGANNEQFF.

The chain carries TRBV7-2 and TRBJ2-3, with 8 nucleotides matching TRBD1. CDR1 is SGHTA and CDR2 is FQGNSA in the germline V gene. CDR3 length: 15 residues. Unmatched junction bases numbered 4, after V lost 4 bases and J lost 1 base. The CDR3 sequence is CASSSQTGGTDTQYF. The CDR3, as DNA: TGTGCCAGCAGCTCACAGACAGGGGGCACAGATACGCAGTATTTT.

The chain uses TRBV6-4 and TRBJ2-1, with 8 bases identical to TRBD1. Losses at the gene ends were 2 bases for V and 9 bases for J; bases not matched to a gene: 12. CDR1 is MRHNA, CDR2 SNTAGT, per germline. The CDR3 totals 16 residues. CDR3 sequence (DNA): TGTGCCAGCAGTGACCGTAGTTCAGGGGGCGGCGGTGAGCAGTTCTTC. The encoded protein is CASSDRSSGGGGEQFF.

The CDR3 here is CASSLWATSGPYEQYF. The CDR3 region has the DNA TGTGCCAGCAGCTTATGGGCGACTAGCGGCCCCTACGAGCAGTACTTC. This chain joins TRBV7-2 and TRBJ2-7; 9 bases match TRBD2. Germline trimming cut 2 bases from V and 2 bases from J; bases unmatched to any gene: 7. The length of the CDR3 is 16 residues. Germline assignment: CDR1 SGHTA and CDR2 FQGNSA.

The rearrangement uses TRBV4-1 and TRBJ2-7, with 9 nucleotides matching TRBD1. Germline CDR1 reads MGHRA; CDR2 reads YSYEKL. The length of the CDR3 is 17 residues. The ends lost 2 bases at V and 5 bases at J; junction bases unmatched: 13. CDR3 coding DNA: TGCGCCAGCAGCCAATCTGGGACAGGGTCTCCGGGGGACGAGCAGTACTTC. It translates to CASSQSGTGSPGDEQYF.

The rearrangement uses TRBV7-3 and TRBJ2-1; D unresolved. The CDR3 loop spans 15 amino acids. With 3 bases removed from V and 0 bases from J, the gap between germline ends came to 9 bases. Looked up from germline, CDR1 is SGHTA and CDR2 is FQGTGA. CDR3 sequence: CASSLLAVSYNEQFF. The DNA of the CDR3 is TGTGCCAGCAGCTTGTTGGCGGTCTCCTACAATGAGCAGTTCTTC. Supplemented by reference TRBV7-3 and TRBJ2-1, the full variable domain reads GAGVSQTPSNKVTEKGKYVELRCDPISGHTALYWYRQSLGQGPEFLIYFQGTGAADDSGLPNDRFFAVRPEGSVSTLKIQRTERGDSAVYLCASSLLAVSYNEQFFGPGTRLTVL.

CDR3 nucleotides: TGTGCCAGCAGCCCGAACTCAGGTTTCAATCAGCCCCAGCATTTT. Protein: CASSPNSGFNQPQHF. The chain links TRBV7-8 to TRBJ1-5; D gene uncertain. Trimming pared 5 bases from V and 3 bases from J, leaving 14 bases between. Per germline, CDR1 SGHVS and CDR2 FQNEAQ. The CDR3 runs 15 residues. Full variable domain (remainder filled in from reference TRBV7-8 and TRBJ1-5): GAGVSQSPRYKVAKRGQDVALRCDPISGHVSLFWYQQALGQGPEFLTYFQNEAQLDKSGLPSDRFFAERPEGSVSTLKIQRTQQEDSAVYLCASSPNSGFNQPQHFGDGTRLSIL.

This sequence joins TRBV28 and TRBJ2-3, with 9 positions matching TRBD2. The CDR3 runs 18 residues. V was pared by 5 bases and J by 3 bases, with 15 bases of the junction left unmatched. Germline assignment: CDR1 MDHEN and CDR2 SYDVKM. The CDR3 region has the DNA TGTGCCAGCAGTCTCTCGGGACTAGCATCCCCAAGGACAGATACGCAGTATTTT. This gives the protein CASSLSGLASPRTDTQYF. Together with reference TRBV28 and TRBJ2-3, the CDR3 gives the full variable domain: DVKVTQSSRYLVKRTGEKVFLECVQDMDHENMFWYRQDPGLGLRLIYFSYDVKMKEKGDIPEGYSVSREKKERFSLILESASTNQTSMYLCASSLSGLASPRTDTQYFGPGTRLTVL.

The V and J genes are TRBV5-4 and TRBJ2-1, with no clear D. V lost 4 bases to trimming and J lost 6 bases, with 8 bases between them. The V gene's germline CDR1 is SGHNT and CDR2 YYREEE (reference sequence). The CDR3 is 12 amino acids. CDR3 region: CASSPIGNEQFF. The CDR3 coding sequence is TGTGCCAGCAGCCCCATAGGCAATGAGCAGTTCTTC.